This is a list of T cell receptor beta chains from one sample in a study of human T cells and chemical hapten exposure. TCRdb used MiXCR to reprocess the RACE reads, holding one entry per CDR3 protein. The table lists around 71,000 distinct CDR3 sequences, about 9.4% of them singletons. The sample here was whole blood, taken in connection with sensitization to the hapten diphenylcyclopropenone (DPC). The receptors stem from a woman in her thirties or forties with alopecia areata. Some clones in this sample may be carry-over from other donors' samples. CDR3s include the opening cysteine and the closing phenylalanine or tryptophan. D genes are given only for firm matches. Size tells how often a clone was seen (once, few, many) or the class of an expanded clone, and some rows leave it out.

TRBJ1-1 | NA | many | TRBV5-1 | TGCGCCAGCAGCCGGGCTAACACTGAAGCTTTCTTT | CASSRANTEAFF
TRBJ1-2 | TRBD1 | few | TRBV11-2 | TGTGCCAGCAGCTCCCCCGACAGGGTTAACTATGGCTACACCTTC | CASSSPDRVNYGYTF
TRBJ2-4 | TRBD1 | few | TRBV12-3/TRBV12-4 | TGTGCCAGCAGTTCTCGGGTGACAGGGCCGGTAGCCAAAAACATTCAGTACTTC | CASSSRVTGPVAKNIQYF
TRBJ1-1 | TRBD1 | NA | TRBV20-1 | TGCCGAGCAGCGGGACAGGGTGGAGGGGCTTTCTTT | CRAAGQGGGAFF
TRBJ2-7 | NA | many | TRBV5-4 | TGTGCCAGCAGCCCCAGCCCCGGACACGCTTACGAGCAGTACTTC | CASSPSPGHAYEQYF
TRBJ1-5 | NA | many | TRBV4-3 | TGCGCCAGCAGCCAAGATGAGGGGCAGCCCCAGCATTTT | CASSQDEGQPQHF
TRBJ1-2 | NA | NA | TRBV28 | TGTGCCAGCAGTTCTCGGAGAAACTATGGCTACACCTTC | CASSSRRNYGYTF
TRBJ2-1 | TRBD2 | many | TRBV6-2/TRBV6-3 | TGTGCCAGCAGTTACTACGGGGGGAGGAATGAGCAGTTCTTC | CASSYYGGRNEQFF
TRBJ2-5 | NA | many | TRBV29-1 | TGCAGCGTCAACAGTGAAGAGACCCAGTACTTC | CSVNSEETQYF
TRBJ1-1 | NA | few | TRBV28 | TGTGCCAGCAGTTTCGAGCGAACTGAAGCTTTCTTT | CASSFERTEAFF
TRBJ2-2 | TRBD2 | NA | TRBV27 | TGTGCCAGCAGTAATCGGGGACTAGCGGGGGTCACCGGGGAGCTGTTTTTT | CASSNRGLAGVTGELFF
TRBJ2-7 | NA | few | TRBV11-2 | TGTGCCAGCAGCTTAGATGCGGGGGAGCAGTACTTC | CASSLDAGEQYF
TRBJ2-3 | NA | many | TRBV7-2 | TGTGCCAGCAGCTTTCCTACAGATACGCAGTATTTT | CASSFPTDTQYF
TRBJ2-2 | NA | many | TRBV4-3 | TGCGCCAGCAGCCGCTACTTAGCCATGAACACCGGGGAGCTGTTTTTT | CASSRYLAMNTGELFF
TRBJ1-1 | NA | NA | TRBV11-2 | TGTGCCAGCAGCTTAGGCGTGAGCGTGAACACTGAAGCTTTCTTT | CASSLGVSVNTEAFF
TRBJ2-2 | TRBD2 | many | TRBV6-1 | TGTGCCAGCAGTCTAGCGGGGGGGCCCGGGGAGCTGTTTTTT | CASSLAGGPGELFF
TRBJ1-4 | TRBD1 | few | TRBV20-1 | TGCAGTGCTAGAGATTCCCACCAGACAGGGTATAATGAAAAACTGTTTTTT | CSARDSHQTGYNEKLFF
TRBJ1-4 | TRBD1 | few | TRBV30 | TGTGCCTCCCGTCCGAGGACAGGGAGATGGTCTAATGAAAAACTGTTTTTT | CASRPRTGRWSNEKLFF
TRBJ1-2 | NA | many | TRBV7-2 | TGTGCCAGCAGCTCGCAGCCAGGCTCCTATGGCTACACCTTC | CASSSQPGSYGYTF
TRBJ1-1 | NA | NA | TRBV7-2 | TGTGCCAGCAGCTTAGCCAGAAACACTGAAGCTTTCTTT | CASSLARNTEAFF
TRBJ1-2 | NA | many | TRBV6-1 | TGTGCCAGCACGCCGGGGGCAGCGTATGGCTACACCTTC | CASTPGAAYGYTF
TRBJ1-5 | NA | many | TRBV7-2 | TGTGCCAGCAGCTTAGAGGGGAGGTGGGGATCGGCCAATCAGCCCCAGCATTTT | CASSLEGRWGSANQPQHF
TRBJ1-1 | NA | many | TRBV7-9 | TGTGCCAGCAGCTTAGGGGGCTGGTACGGCGCTTTCTTT | CASSLGGWYGAFF
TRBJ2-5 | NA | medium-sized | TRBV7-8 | TGTGCCAGCAGCTTATACCAGGGAGTAGAGACCCAGTACTTC | CASSLYQGVETQYF
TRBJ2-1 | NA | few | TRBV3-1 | TGTGCCAGCAGCCGACAAGTCAGCCATGAGCAGTTCTTC | CASSRQVSHEQFF
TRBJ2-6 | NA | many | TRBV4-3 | TGCGCCAGCAGCCCCAGTGCCCTACCCAGGGGTTCTGGGGCCAACGTCCTGACTTTC | CASSPSALPRGSGANVLTF
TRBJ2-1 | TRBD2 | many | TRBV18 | TGTGCCAGCTCACCGTTAGCGGGGCCCTCGAATGAGCAGTTCTTC | CASSPLAGPSNEQFF
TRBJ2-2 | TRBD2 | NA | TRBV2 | TGTGCCAGCAGTGAGGGGGCTAGCGGGGACACCGGGGAGCTGTTTTTT | CASSEGASGDTGELFF
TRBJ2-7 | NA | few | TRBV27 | TGTGCCAGCAGTTTATTCGGCCCGTCCTACGAGCAGTACTTC | CASSLFGPSYEQYF
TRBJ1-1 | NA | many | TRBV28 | TGTGCCAGCAGTTCTGCCAGGGTTTTCTTT | CASSSARVFF
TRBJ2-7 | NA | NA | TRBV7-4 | TGTGCCAGCAGCCCGCCCTTAAAACAAGGGTCGGTGTCCTACGAGCAGTACTTC | CASSPPLKQGSVSYEQYF
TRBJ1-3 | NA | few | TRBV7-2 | TGTGCCAGCACGAGGTGGGGGGCTCTGACGAACACCATATATTTT | CASTRWGALTNTIYF
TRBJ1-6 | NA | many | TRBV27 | TGTGCCAGCACGGAGACCTCCTATAATTCACCCCTCCACTTT | CASTETSYNSPLHF
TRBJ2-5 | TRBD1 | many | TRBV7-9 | TGTGCCAGCAGCGCCGGGACAGGGAAAGAGACCCAGTACTTC | CASSAGTGKETQYF
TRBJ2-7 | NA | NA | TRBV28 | TGTGCCAGCAGTCCACCCGACTCGAACGAGCAGTACTTC | CASSPPDSNEQYF
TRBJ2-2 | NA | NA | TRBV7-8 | TGTGCCAGCAGCCCGGGACAACGGGAGCTGTTTTTT | CASSPGQRELFF
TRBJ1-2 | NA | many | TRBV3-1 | TGTGCCAGCAGCCAAAACAGCCATCATGGCTACACCTTC | CASSQNSHHGYTF
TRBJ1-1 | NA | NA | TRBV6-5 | TGTGCCAGCAGTTACTATGCAGGCATGAACACTGAAGCTTTCTTT | CASSYYAGMNTEAFF
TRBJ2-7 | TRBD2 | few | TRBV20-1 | TGCAGTGCTAGAGATTGGACTAGCGGGGAGTGGCAGTACTTC | CSARDWTSGEWQYF
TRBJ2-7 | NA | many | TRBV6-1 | TGTGCCAGCAGTGAAGCCCCCGTTAACCCATACGAGCAGTACTTC | CASSEAPVNPYEQYF
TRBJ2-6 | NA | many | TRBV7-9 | TGTGCCAGCAGCTCAGCCACCACGGCGACTGGGGCCAACGTCCTGACTTTC | CASSSATTATGANVLTF
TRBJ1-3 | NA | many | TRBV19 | TGTGCCAGTAGTATTGGAGGGGCGGCCTCTGGAAACACCATATATTTT | CASSIGGAASGNTIYF
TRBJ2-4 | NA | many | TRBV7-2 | TGTGCCAGCAGCTCTGGCCTAGCCAAAAACATTCAGTACTTC | CASSSGLAKNIQYF
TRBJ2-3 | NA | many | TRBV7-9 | TGTGCCAGCAGCCCCACGGGAGATACGCAGTATTTT | CASSPTGDTQYF
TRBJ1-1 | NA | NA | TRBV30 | TGTGCCTGGAGGGGCAGGGAGGTATTTGAAGCTTTCTTT | CAWRGREVFEAFF
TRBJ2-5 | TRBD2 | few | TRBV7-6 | TGTGCCAGCAGCCGAGGCCAAGCGGGGGCACAAGAGACCCAGTACTTC | CASSRGQAGAQETQYF
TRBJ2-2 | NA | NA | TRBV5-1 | TGCGCCAGCAGCTCCGACAGAAACACCGGGGAGCTGTTTTTT | CASSSDRNTGELFF
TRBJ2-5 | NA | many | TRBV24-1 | TGTGCCACCAGTCCCCCAGCAGGGACAGAGACCCAGTACTTC | CATSPPAGTETQYF
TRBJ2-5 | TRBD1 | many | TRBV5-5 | TGTGCCAGCAGCTTCAGGGGGCCCCAAGAGACCCAGTACTTC | CASSFRGPQETQYF
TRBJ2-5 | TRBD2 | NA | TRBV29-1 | TGCAGCGTTTGGGGGGGGGAGACCCAGTACTTC | CSVWGGETQYF
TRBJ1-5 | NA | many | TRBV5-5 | TGTGCCAGCAGCCGGGACACTACTGGGCCCCAGCATTTT | CASSRDTTGPQHF
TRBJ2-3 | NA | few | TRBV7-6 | TGTGCCAGCAGCTTATCGGGGCCCCGCACAGATACGCAGTATTTT | CASSLSGPRTDTQYF
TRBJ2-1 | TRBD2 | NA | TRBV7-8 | TGTGCCAGCAGCATAGAGTGGGCGGGGGGTTACAATGAGCAGTTCTTC | CASSIEWAGGYNEQFF
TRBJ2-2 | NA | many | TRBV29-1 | TGCAGCGTTGGCGGTCCGGGGGCGGTCGGGGAGCTGTTTTTT | CSVGGPGAVGELFF
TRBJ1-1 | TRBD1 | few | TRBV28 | TGTGCCAGCAGTTTAGGGACAGACCTGAACACTGAAGCTTTCTTT | CASSLGTDLNTEAFF
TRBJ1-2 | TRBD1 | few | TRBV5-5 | TGTGCCAGCAGCGCAGGGGACAGACTCTATGGCTACACCTTC | CASSAGDRLYGYTF
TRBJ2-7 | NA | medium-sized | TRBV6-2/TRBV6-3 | TGTGCCAGCAGTTCCAATGAGGGGAGCGGCCACGAGCAGTACTTC | CASSSNEGSGHEQYF
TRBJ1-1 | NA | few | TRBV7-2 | TGTGCCAGCAGCTCCACCGTTCGCACTGAAGCTTTCTTT | CASSSTVRTEAFF
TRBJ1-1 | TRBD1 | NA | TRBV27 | TGTGCCAGCAGAGACAGGGGGGCTGAAGCTTTCTTT | CASRDRGAEAFF